The next 20 T cell receptor beta chains were all read from a single sample in a study of T cell clones after liver transplantation. Clones were read by immunoSEQ multiplex PCR, and TCRdb kept only the in-frame ones, dropping some. The sample holds approximately 55,000 clones, about 70% seen once. The sequenced sample was CD4+ T cells from blood, obtained before liver transplant. These receptors were obtained from a human donor who received a liver transplant.

The chain is built from TRBV10-3 and TRBJ1-6; a weak D match, TRBD1 (6 bases). Trimming took 8 bases from V and 8 from J, leaving 10 bases between them. There are 12 residues in the CDR3. Germline-derived CDR1 and CDR2 are ENHRY and SYGVKD. The CDR3 spells CAIGRGDSPLHF. The DNA for the CDR3 is TGTGCCATCGGCAGGGGCGATTCACCCCTCCACTTT.

The chain combines TRBV5-6 with TRBJ1-1; possible D gene TRBD1, 6 bases. The CDR3 runs 16 residues. Looked up from germline, CDR1 is SGHDT and CDR2 is YYEEEE. V lost 4 bases and J 6 bases, leaving 22 bases between the germline ends. Here the CDR3 reads CASSPGGPRQVPEAFF. The CDR3 region has the DNA TGTGCCAGCAGCCCGGGGGGCCCCCGTCAGGTCCCTGAAGCTTTCTTT.

This clone was seen a few times. This CDR3 reads CASSAPGSYEQYF. Here the CDR3 DNA reads TGTGCCAGCAGTGCCCCAGGCTCCTACGAGCAGTACTTC. This chain connects TRBV28 to TRBJ2-7; no definite D call. The V gene lost 5 bases and the J gene lost 0 bases, with 8 bases spanning the gap. The CDR3 is 13 residues long. Germline V gene lookup returns CDR1 MDHEN and CDR2 SYDVKM.

V and J are TRBV10-3 and TRBJ2-7; maybe TRBD1 (5 bases). V was shortened by 6 bases and J by 6 bases, with 18 bases between the two germline ends. Germline values: CDR1 ENHRY, CDR2 SYGVKD. The CDR3 consists of 14 residues. CDR3 nucleotides: TGTGCCATCAGGATTACGGACATCGGGTCCGAGCAGTACTTC. Its translation: CAIRITDIGSEQYF.

This clone is a singleton in its sample. The same CDR3 arises from other DNA sequences in this sample as well. This sequence joins TRBV6-6 and TRBJ2-7; D call uncertain. The CDR3 has 11 residues. Trimming left V 6 bases short and J 4 bases short, with 7 bases between. Germline assignment: CDR1 MNHNY and CDR2 SVGAGI (reference sequence). CDR3: CASSPSYEQYF. Here the CDR3 DNA reads TGTGCCAGCAGCCCTAGTTACGAGCAGTACTTC.

The rearrangement joins TRBV9 to TRBJ2-3, with 10 nucleotides matching TRBD2. Germline V gives CDR1 SGDLS, CDR2 YYNGEE. V shed 0 bases and J 6 bases; nucleotides not matched to a gene: 1. This CDR3 has 14 residues. CDR3 coding DNA: TGTGCCAGCAGCGTAGGTAGCGGGGGGGATACGCAGTATTTT. This translates into CASSVGSGGDTQYF. Filled out from reference TRBV9 and TRBJ2-3, the complete variable domain reads DSGVTQTPKHLITATGQRVTLRCSPRSGDLSVYWYQQSLDQGLQFLIQYYNGEERAKGNILERFSAQQFPDLHSELNLSSLELGDSALYFCASSVGSGGDTQYFGPGTRLTVL.

This clone occurred once. The CDR3 DNA reads as TGTGCCAGCCGAGGGGGACAGGGGGCAAACACCATATATTTT. This encodes CASRGGQGANTIYF. The V call is TRBV27, the J call TRBJ1-3, with 12 bases lining up with TRBD1. The CDR3 runs to 14 residues. Trimming removed 8 bases from V and 6 bases from J; junction bases left unmatched: 5. The germline gives CDR1 MNHEY, CDR2 SMNVEV (reference sequence).

The rearrangement links TRBV6-1 to TRBJ1-1; no reliable D call. With 4 bases removed from V and 1 base from J, the gap between germline ends came to 10 bases. CDR1 is MNHNS and CDR2 is SASEGT in the germline V gene. The CDR3 has 14 amino acids. The CDR3 DNA follows: TGTGCCAGCAGTGCCGGTCGGGAGAACACTGAAGCTTTCTTT. Protein: CASSAGRENTEAFF.

This chain links TRBV6-1 with TRBJ2-2; TRBD2 agrees at 8 bases. After removal of 7 bases from V and 5 bases from J, the junction contained 9 bases not matched to a gene. The CDR3 consists of 15 residues. Germline V CDR1 and CDR2: MNHNS, SASEGT. CDR3 region: CASTYSGETTGELFF. As DNA, the CDR3 is TGTGCCAGCACTTATAGCGGGGAAACTACCGGGGAGCTGTTTTTT.

This chain's CDR3 is CASTRTAEETQYF. The CDR3 DNA follows: TGCGCCAGCACGAGGACAGCCGAAGAGACCCAGTACTTC. The chain combines TRBV5-1 with TRBJ2-5, with a possible D match to TRBD1 (6 bases). Germline loops: CDR1 SGHRS, CDR2 YFSETQ. V lost 6 bases, J lost 3 bases, and 12 bases lay in between. The CDR3 has 13 residues.

The chain joins TRBV4-2 to TRBJ2-1; 16 bases align to TRBD2. Germline V gene data show CDR1 as LGHNA and CDR2 as YNFKEQ. Trimming at V came to 0 bases and at J to 7 bases, leaving 9 bases not matched to a gene. The CDR3 loop spans 19 amino acids. The CDR3 coding sequence is TGTGCCAGCAGCCAAGATATTGGGACTAGCGGGGGGGCCGCGAATGAGCAGTTCTTC. This encodes CASSQDIGTSGGAANEQFF.

The chain has TRBV11-2 and TRBJ2-1, with D perhaps matching TRBD2 (5 bases). CDR3 length equals 16 residues. V was clipped by 5 bases and J by 6 bases, with 20 bases between them. Germline V gene sequence: CDR1 SGHAT, CDR2 FQNNGV. In DNA form, the CDR3 reads TGTGCCAGCAGCCCAACGAGAGGGAAAATTGGCAATGAGCAGTTCTTC. Protein: CASSPTRGKIGNEQFF. Based on the CDR3 plus reference TRBV11-2 and TRBJ2-1, the full variable domain is EAGVAQSPRYKIIEKRQSVAFWCNPISGHATLYWYQQILGQGPKLLIQFQNNGVVDDSQLPKDRFSAERLKGVDSTLKIQPAKLEDSAVYLCASSPTRGKIGNEQFFGPGTRLTVL.

The V gene is TRBV5-5, the J gene TRBJ1-2; possible D gene TRBD1, 5 bases. Germline V CDR1 and CDR2: SGHKS, YYEKEE (reference sequence). V was pared by 2 bases and J by 8 bases, with 16 bases between. The CDR3 is 14 residues long. In nucleotides, the CDR3 is TGTGCCAGCAGCTTTGGGGCGGACGCGGGGGGCTACACCTTC. Encoded protein: CASSFGADAGGYTF.

This clone was counted between two and nine times. This chain uses TRBV5-4 with TRBJ2-5; 8 bases line up with TRBD1. CDR1 and CDR2 from the germline V gene are SGHNT and YYREEE (reference sequence). Trimming cost V 4 bases and J 2 bases; bases outside gene matches: 10. This CDR3 comprises 16 residues. CDR3 amino acids: CASSTVGGTGQETQYF. The CDR3 DNA is TGTGCCAGCAGCACCGTTGGCGGGACAGGACAAGAGACCCAGTACTTC. Full variable domain (rest looked up from reference TRBV5-4 and TRBJ2-5): ETGVTQSPTHLIKTRGQQVTLRCSSQSGHNTVSWYQQALGQGPQFIFQYYREEENGRGNFPPRFSGLQFPNYSSELNVNALELDDSALYLCASSTVGGTGQETQYFGPGTRLLVL.

In its sample, this clone was seen a few times. The V gene is TRBV5-3, the J gene TRBJ1-6; a possible D gene is TRBD1 (5 bases). TRBV5-3 is an ORF, and what it does is uncertain. The CDR3 has 17 residues. Trimming took off 2 bases at V and 0 bases at J, with 12 bases between the two ends. CDR3 coding DNA: TGTGCCAGAAGCTTCAACAGGTTCAGCTCCTATAATTCACCCCTCCACTTT. The encoded protein is CARSFNRFSSYNSPLHF.

The rearrangement joins TRBV4-1 to TRBJ2-3; tentatively, D is TRBD2 (5 bases). CDR3 length equals 13 residues. Trimming left V 1 base short and J 3 bases short, with 5 bases between. Germline loops: CDR1 MGHRA, CDR2 YSYEKL. The CDR3 nucleotides are TGCGCCAGCAGCCAAGGGAGGACAGATACGCAGTATTTT. Translation: CASSQGRTDTQYF.

The chain combines TRBV6-5 with TRBJ1-2; D uncertain. Germline loops: CDR1 MNHEY, CDR2 SVGAGI. V was pared by 0 bases and J by 5 bases, with 7 bases between. The CDR3 runs 13 residues. The CDR3 loop is CASSYSTQYGYTF. CDR3 sequence (DNA): TGTGCCAGCAGTTACTCGACTCAGTATGGCTACACCTTC.

The chain links TRBV6-6 to TRBJ2-3; 8 bases map to TRBD2. The V gene's germline CDR1 is MNHNY and CDR2 SVGAGI (reference sequence). Trimming cost V 6 bases and J 6 bases; bases outside gene matches: 14. This CDR3 spans 16 amino acids. The DNA for the CDR3 is TGTGCCAGCAGGGATGCCACCGGGGGGGCGGGGGATACGCAGTATTTT. Protein product: CASRDATGGAGDTQYF.

The chain combines TRBV19 with TRBJ1-2; a weak D match, TRBD1 (5 bases). Trimming shortened V by 1 base and J by 4 bases, and 13 bases separated the two germline ends. Germline V gene sequence: CDR1 LNHDA, CDR2 SQIVND (reference sequence). The CDR3 extends over 15 amino acids. The CDR3 protein is CASSIGRGLSYGYTF. The CDR3 DNA sequence: TGTGCCAGTAGTATAGGGCGGGGACTCAGCTATGGCTACACCTTC.

This clone turned up a few times. V gene TRBV7-8 combines with J gene TRBJ2-1; D gene uncertain. Germline CDR1 reads SGHVS; CDR2 reads FQNEAQ. The CDR3 runs 14 residues. The V gene lost 1 base and the J gene lost 4 bases, with 8 bases spanning the gap. The CDR3 reads CASSLVRVYNEQFF. CDR3 DNA sequence: TGTGCCAGCAGCTTAGTACGGGTATACAATGAGCAGTTCTTC. The full variable domain, in which reference TRBV7-8 and TRBJ2-1 provide the parts outside the CDR3, is GAGVSQSPRYKVAKRGQDVALRCDPISGHVSLFWYQQALGQGPEFLTYFQNEAQLDKSGLPSDRFFAERPEGSVSTLKIQRTQQEDSAVYLCASSLVRVYNEQFFGPGTRLTVL.